This TCR beta chain was sequenced in a study of OX40 agonist ivuxolimab in advanced cancers. For the study at large: An agonistic human IgG2 monoclonal antibody against OX40 (CD134) was given. Prior checkpoint blockade (anti-PD-1, anti-PD-L1 or anti-CTLA-4) was permitted; 40% had it. Notes on the study in general: The CD4+ and CD8+ T cells in the blood had expanded clonally by week 6 at 0.1 to 3.0 mg/kg.

People who had autoimmune disease history or systemic immunosuppression were excluded. With regard to this clone: Its target is unknown.

The table came from immunoSEQ multiplex PCR; TCRdb's copy has only in-frame clones and leaves some out. This sample has tens of thousands of clones; around 94% occur once, and the top ten carry roughly 14%. This TCR came from an adult with an advanced solid tumor such as melanoma, head and neck, liver or kidney cancer. Here the sequenced sample was CD4+ or CD8+ T cells sorted from blood, taken in a trial of the OX40 agonist ivuxolimab.

The CDR3 region is CASSPPPGSILYGYTF. CDR3 nucleotides: TGCGCCAGCAGCCCCCCACCAGGCTCCATCCTCTATGGCTACACCTTC. V is TRBV5-1 and J is TRBJ1-2; D unresolved. In germline, CDR1 is SGHRS, CDR2 YFSETQ. The length of the CDR3 is 16 residues. Between the trimmed V and J ends, which lost 4 bases and 4 bases, there was a span of 20 bases.